The present TCR beta chain was sequenced within a study of T cell clonotyping in hematopoietic cell transplantation (dated by TCRdb to 2020 to 2022). Describing the broader study: A total of roughly 150 blood samples were collected in the study from 30 to 45 consecutive transplant recipients and their related donors. Patients were recruited between September 2015 and 2017 and followed until September 2020 or death.

Blood samples for TCR beta sequencing were provided by related transplant donors. Nuclei Lysis Solution was used to extract genomic DNA from fresh or cryopreserved unfractionated peripheral blood mononuclear cells. The germline V gene encodes CDR1 LGHNT and CDR2 FRNRAP. Trimming removed 5 bases from V and 3 bases from J, leaving 16 bases between the germline ends. There are 15 amino acids in the CDR3, from cysteine to phenylalanine inclusive. Only the CDR3 DNA stays, 45 bases, in frame from base 1. TCR beta CDR3 regions were amplified from genomic DNA with the immunoSEQ assay, a bias-controlled multiplex PCR using V- and J-specific primers. In a second PCR step, the CDR3 amplicons were tagged with a proprietary barcode plus Illumina adapter sequences. CDR3 libraries were sequenced on an Illumina MiSeq instrument. The study's processing was this. Export and quality control were performed with immunoSEQ Analyzer 3.0, and downstream analyses were performed with R Bioconductor and Immunarch. Repertoire metrics were calculated using only productive rearrangements within the normalized downsampled data set. In the normalized cohort, clonotypes with more than 5 templates were defined as pathologically expanded. The Inverse Simpson Index served as the measure of repertoire diversity. CMV-specificity analyses were carried out on the non-normalized data set to capture all clonotypes. Here the immuneACCESS table is served through TCRdb, limited to in-frame sequences with V and J called. Missing clones are a known gap in these copies; in checked studies unresolved V genes cover under half, and the rest lacks a known reason. The D gene and trimming were derived from the DNA, and the V and J assignments and clone size from that table. The sample has about 16,000 clones on record, about 90% of them singletons. The top ten hold 2.5% to 3% of the sample.

Note on this clone: Which antigen it targets is not known. Per-nucleotide qualities are absent, and no much larger clonotype sits a single base away.

Overall results and qualifications from the work: Just a small fraction of recipient repertoires overlapped with donor repertoires, and more than 97% appeared de novo at the given depth. The sample size was limited and the cells went unsorted, which meant the CD4 and CD8 repertoire contributions could not be told apart. Recipient TCR diversity fell after transplant, with pathologically expanded clonotypes rising progressively from day 30 to day 180. Broader TCR repertoire diversity after transplant was predicted by Inverse Simpson Index values from donors and from recipients before transplant.

This TCR was recovered from a man in his forties or fifties in good health. Some clones in this sample may be carry-over from other donors' samples. In this chain, TRBV12-5 is recombined with TRBJ1-2; the D gene lacks a confident call. The sequencing input was peripheral blood mononuclear cells. The DNA reads as follows: TGTGCTAGTGGTCCATCGGGTGTGGACCACTATGGCTACACCTTC. This translates into CASGPSGVDHYGYTF.